One T cell receptor (beta chain) is described in this entry. Time point here: baseline pretreatment blood. Treatment indicated: 15 Gy SBRT to primary tumor, nephrectomy 4 weeks later. These data are taken from a study of radiation and T cells in renal cell carcinoma. Trimming cost V 3 bases and J 8 bases; bases outside gene matches: 4. Germline V gives CDR1 SGDLS, CDR2 YYNGEE. CDR3 size: 13 residues. Here immunoSEQ multiplex PCR was the method, and the copy in TCRdb shows in-frame clones only, minus some. Altogether 95,000 or so clones are present, 70% to 90% being singletons, with the ten largest covering around 7.9%.

The origin of this receptor is a man in his forties or fifties with renal cell carcinoma. The rearrangement uses TRBV9 and TRBJ2-1; 8 nucleotides line up with TRBD1. Specimen: blood, collected from a patient whose treatment included radiotherapy and nephrectomy. The CDR3 reads CASSETGVYEQFF. The CDR3 DNA follows: TGTGCCAGCAGCGAGACAGGGGTCTATGAGCAGTTCTTC.